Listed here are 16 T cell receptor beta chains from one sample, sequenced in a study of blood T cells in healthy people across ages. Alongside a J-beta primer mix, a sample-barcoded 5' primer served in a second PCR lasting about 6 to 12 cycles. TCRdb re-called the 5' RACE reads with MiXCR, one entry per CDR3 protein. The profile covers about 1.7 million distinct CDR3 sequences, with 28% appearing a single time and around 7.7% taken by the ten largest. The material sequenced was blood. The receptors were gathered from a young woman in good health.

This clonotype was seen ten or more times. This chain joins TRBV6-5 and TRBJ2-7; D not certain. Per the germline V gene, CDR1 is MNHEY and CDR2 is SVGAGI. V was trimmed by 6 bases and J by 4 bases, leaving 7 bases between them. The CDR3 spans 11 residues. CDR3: CASSRKYEQYF. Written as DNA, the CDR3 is TGTGCCAGCAGCCGTAAGTACGAGCAGTACTTC.

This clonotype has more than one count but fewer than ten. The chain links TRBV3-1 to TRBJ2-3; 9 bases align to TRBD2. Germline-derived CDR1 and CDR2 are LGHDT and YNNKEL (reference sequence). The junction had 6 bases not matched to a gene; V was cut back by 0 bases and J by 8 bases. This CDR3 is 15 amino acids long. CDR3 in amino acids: CASSQDGASGVTQYF. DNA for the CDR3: TGTGCCAGCAGCCAAGATGGTGCTAGCGGGGTTACGCAGTATTTT.

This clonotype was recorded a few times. CDR3 sequence (DNA): TGTGCCACCAGCAGAGGAACGAGGGGCCAAGAGACCCAGTACTTC. Residues: CATSRGTRGQETQYF. This rearrangement joins TRBV15 to TRBJ2-5; the D gene could be TRBD1 or TRBD2 (5 bases each). There are 15 residues in the CDR3. CDR1 and CDR2 (germline): LNHNV, YYDKDF (reference sequence). V lost 1 base, J lost 1 base, and 10 bases lay in between.

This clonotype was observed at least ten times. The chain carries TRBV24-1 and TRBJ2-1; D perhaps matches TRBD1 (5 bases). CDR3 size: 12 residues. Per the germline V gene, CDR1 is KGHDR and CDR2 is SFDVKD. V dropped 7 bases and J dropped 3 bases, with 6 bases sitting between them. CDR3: CATRDNYNEQFF. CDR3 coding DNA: TGTGCCACCAGGGACAACTACAATGAGCAGTTCTTC.

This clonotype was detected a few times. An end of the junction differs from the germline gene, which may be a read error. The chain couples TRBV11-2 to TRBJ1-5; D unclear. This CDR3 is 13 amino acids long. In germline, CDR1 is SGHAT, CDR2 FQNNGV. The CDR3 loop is CGLPSYSNQPQHF. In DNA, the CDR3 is TGCGGTCTCCCTAGTTATAGCAATCAGCCCCAGCATTTT.

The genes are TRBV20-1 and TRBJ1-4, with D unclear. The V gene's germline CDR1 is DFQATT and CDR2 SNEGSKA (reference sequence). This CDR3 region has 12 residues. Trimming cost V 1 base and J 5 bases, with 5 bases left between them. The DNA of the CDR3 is TGCAGTGCTAGAGGGCAGAATGAAAAACTGTTTTTT. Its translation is CSARGQNEKLFF.

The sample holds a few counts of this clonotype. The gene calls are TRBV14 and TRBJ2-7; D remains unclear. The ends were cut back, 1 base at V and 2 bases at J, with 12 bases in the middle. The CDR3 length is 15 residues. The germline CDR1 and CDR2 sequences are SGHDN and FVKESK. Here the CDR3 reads CASSQGTGSTYEQYF. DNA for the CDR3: TGTGCCAGCAGCCAAGGAACGGGTTCCACCTACGAGCAGTACTTC.

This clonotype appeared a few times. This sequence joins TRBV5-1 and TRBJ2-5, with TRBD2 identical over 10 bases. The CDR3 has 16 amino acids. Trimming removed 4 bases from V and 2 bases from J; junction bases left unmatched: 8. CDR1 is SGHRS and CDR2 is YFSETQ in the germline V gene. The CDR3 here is CASSRGSGGHQETQYF. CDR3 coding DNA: TGCGCCAGCAGCAGAGGTAGCGGGGGGCATCAAGAGACCCAGTACTTC.

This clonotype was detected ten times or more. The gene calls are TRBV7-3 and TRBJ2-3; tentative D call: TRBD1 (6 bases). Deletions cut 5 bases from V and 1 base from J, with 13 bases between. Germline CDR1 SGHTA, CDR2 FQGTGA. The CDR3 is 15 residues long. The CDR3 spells CASSPNRQGTDTQYF. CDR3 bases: TGTGCCAGCAGCCCGAATCGACAGGGCACAGATACGCAGTATTTT.

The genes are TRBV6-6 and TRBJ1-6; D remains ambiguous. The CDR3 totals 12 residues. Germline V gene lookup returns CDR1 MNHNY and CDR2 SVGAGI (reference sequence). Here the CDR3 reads CASADDRSPLHF. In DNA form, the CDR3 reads TGTGCTTCAGCGGACGATCGGTCACCCCTCCACTTT.

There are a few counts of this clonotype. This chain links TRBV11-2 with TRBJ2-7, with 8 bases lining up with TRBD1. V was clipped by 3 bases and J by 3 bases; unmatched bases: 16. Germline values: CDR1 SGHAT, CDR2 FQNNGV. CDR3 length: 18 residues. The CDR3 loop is CASSLEMPVWDRFYEQYF. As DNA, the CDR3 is TGTGCCAGCAGCTTGGAAATGCCGGTCTGGGACAGGTTCTACGAGCAGTACTTC.

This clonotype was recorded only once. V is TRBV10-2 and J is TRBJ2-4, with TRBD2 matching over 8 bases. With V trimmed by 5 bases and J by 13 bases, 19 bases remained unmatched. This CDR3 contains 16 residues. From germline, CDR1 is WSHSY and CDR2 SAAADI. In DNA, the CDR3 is TGCGCCAGCAGTTCCTACCGCACTAGCGGATACAATGAGCAGTACTTC. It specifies CASSSYRTSGYNEQYF.

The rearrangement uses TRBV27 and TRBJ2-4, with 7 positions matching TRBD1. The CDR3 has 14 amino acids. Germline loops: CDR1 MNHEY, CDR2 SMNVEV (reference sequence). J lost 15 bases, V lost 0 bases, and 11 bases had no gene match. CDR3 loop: CASSLSPGQSGRYF. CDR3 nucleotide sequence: TGTGCCAGCAGTTTATCGCCGGGACAGTCTGGGCGGTACTTC.

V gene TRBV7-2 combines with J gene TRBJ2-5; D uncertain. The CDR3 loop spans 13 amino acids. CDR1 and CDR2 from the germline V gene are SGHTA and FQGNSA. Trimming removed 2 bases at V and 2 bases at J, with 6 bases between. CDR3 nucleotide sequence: TGTGCCAGCAGCTTATGGTTTCAAGAGACCCAGTACTTC. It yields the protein CASSLWFQETQYF.

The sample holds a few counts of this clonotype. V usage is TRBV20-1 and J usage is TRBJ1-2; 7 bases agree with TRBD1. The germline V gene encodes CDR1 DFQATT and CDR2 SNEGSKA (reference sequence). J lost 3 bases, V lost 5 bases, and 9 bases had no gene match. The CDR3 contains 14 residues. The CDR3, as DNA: TGCAGTGCTGCCGGTGGGCAGGGGGACTATGGCTACACCTTC. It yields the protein CSAAGGQGDYGYTF.

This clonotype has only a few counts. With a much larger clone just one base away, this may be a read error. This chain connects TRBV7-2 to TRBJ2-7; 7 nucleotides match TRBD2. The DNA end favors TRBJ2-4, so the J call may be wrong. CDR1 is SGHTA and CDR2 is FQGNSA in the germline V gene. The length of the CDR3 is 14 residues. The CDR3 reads CVSSLGGVQNIQYF. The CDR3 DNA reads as TGTGTCAGCAGCTTGGGGGGGGTCCAAAACATTCAGTACTTC.